This T cell receptor (beta chain) was captured in a study of cytomegalovirus exposure and HLA in healthy donors (dated by TCRdb to about 2017). Regarding the study in general: An earlier analysis of approximately 640 of the donors reported 250 to 350 Gb of sequence data and more than 90 million unique TCR beta sequences from about 200 million T cells. An early release covering around 630 HLA-typed donors comprised about 320 gigabases of sequencing data and 85 million to 100 million unique TCR sequences. Of the approximately 400 genotyped donors, less than 85% were placed in the genetic ancestry cluster associated with self-reported Caucasian donors. The aim of the study was to test whether cataloging public T cell receptors could identify signatures of past pathogen exposure. The study used immunosequencing to profile the T cell repertoires of some 600 subjects and linked those repertoires to cytomegalovirus serostatus. A separate validation cohort of some 130 different subjects was used in addition to the roughly 640-subject first cohort. To predict cytomegalovirus infection status, the study combined high-throughput TCR immunosequencing, statistical association of individual TCRs with disease status, and machine learning. To study patterns of TCR occurrence, a later analysis re-analyzed previously published TCR beta repertoires from 700 or so donors and added high-resolution HLA genotyping. In the later analysis, no new phenotypic data were used to find candidate immune exposures; instead, reliance was placed on TCR beta sequences and their occurrence across donors. In an earlier analysis of several hundred of the donors, high-throughput TCR beta sequencing was used to judge whether each TCR beta V gene segment behaved as functional or pseudogenic. Donor age, sex, ethnicity and CMV serostatus were compiled alongside the repertoire data. A later genetic analysis took genome-wide SNP genotypes for about 55% of the roughly 700 donors and used that subset as a discovery cohort. Every discovery cohort repertoire had been produced on one sequencing platform. HLA typing covered class I and class II loci at four-digit resolution. Typing coverage differed by locus: A, B, C, DRB1 and DQB1 were typed in about 620-630 donors, DQA1 in about 500, DPA1 in some 610, and DPB1 in around 440. Roughly 5 DR-DQ haplotypes were handled as single units for association and clustering, since linkage in the cohort was strong. Across 398 genotyped donors of the cohort, an average of about 240,000 unique TCR beta nucleotide sequences per donor were sequenced, and 15% to 20% of those sequences were non-productive. What the authors observed across the whole study: In an earlier analysis of approximately 590 of the donors, most TCR beta V segments were observed in productive rearrangements about 90% or about 30% of the time, broadly matching IMGT annotations. When HLA alleles, especially DR and DQ, strongly co-occurred, TCR associations were difficult to assign to individual alleles. Cytomegalovirus status was reported to be diagnosed by the classifier with high specificity and sensitivity in both the original and validation cohorts. According to a later analysis, most CMV-associated TCR beta chains appeared to be HLA-restricted, and the HLA associations seemed to be driven largely by CMV exposure. Across donors, most TCR sequences were observed very rarely, whereas some public TCRs were present in many individuals. Some IMGT-functional V segments, including TRBV6-2 and TRBV6-3, could not be distinguished by the 87-base-pair reads and were therefore excluded. In this cohort, only TCR beta chains were sequenced, and detectable features were limited by the absence of alpha or paired-chain data. Because counts were too low, about 17 rarely observed V segments, including chromosome 9 orphons, were excluded from the earlier analysis of a few hundred of the donors. Roughly uniform sequencing depth across donors was assumed in presence/absence analyses, although this assumption may not hold. Immune exposure information for the cohort was limited to CMV serostatus. In a later analysis, HLA-associated TCR beta chains showed more clonal expansion and lower generation probabilities than non-associated chains that were equally common. In vitro tests confirmed that a few of the cytomegalovirus-associated TCR beta chains recognize cytomegalovirus antigens. In a later genetic analysis, fewer N-insertions in productive TCRs were reported among donors in an Asian-associated ancestry cluster than the roughly 700-donor mean. Correlated functional status among segregating V segments might reflect linkage disequilibrium, but an unknown experimental factor could not be ruled out. Because HLA typing was unavailable for some donors at each locus, only the typed subset was used in association tests. A further reported finding was that TCR beta sequences accurately predicted the HLA-A and HLA-B alleles for most subjects in the first cohort. In a later analysis, 16,951 TCR beta sequences were associated with specific HLA alleles at a false discovery rate of 0.05. V-gene and J-gene trimming of TCR beta chains was associated with a missense DCLRE1C variant in a later genetic analysis, and the association was replicated in an independent cohort. The study gave a list of some 150 TCR beta chains associated with cytomegalovirus. Several of the top co-occurrence clusters appeared to be linked to parvovirus B19, influenza, CMV and Epstein-Barr virus, according to a later analysis. The sequencing pipeline was judged likely to have produced a cluster of highly shared sequence variants as a technical artifact. In a later analysis, the rate of TCR association differed among HLA loci, with DRB1 alleles having the most associated TCRs and HLA-C alleles having the fewest. The authors suggested that the approach could potentially be extended to other disease states and immunological phenotypes.

Trimming costs V 5 bases and J 7 bases, and their ends lie 22 bases apart. From the germline V gene, CDR1 is SGHVS and CDR2 is FQNEAQ. From the cysteine up to the phenylalanine, the CDR3 has a length of 16 residues. Of all the DNA, just the CDR3 is kept, 48 bases in frame from base 1. The cohort comprised several hundred healthy bone marrow donors. All cohort members were sampled while nominally healthy, although unrecorded immune exposures were likely present. The donor was CMV seronegative and belonged to the group of around 350 seronegative cohort members. A peripheral blood sample was provided by each donor, and peripheral blood mononuclear cells were used for TCR beta sequencing. Genomic DNA was extracted from the blood cell samples with the Qiagen DNeasy Blood Extraction Kit. The library was produced with the immunoSEQ multiplex PCR assay. For the multiplex PCR, a mixture combining 60 forward primers for TCR Vbeta segments and 13 reverse primers for TCR Jbeta segments was used. Amplification of the CDR3 region of rearranged TCR beta genes was performed with a multiplex PCR assay on genomic DNA. Amplified TCR beta libraries were sequenced as 87-base-pair reads on the Illumina HiSeq System. In the authors' own workflow: A later analysis tallied around 82 million unique TCR beta chains across the 660 or so repertoires, and around 10 million of those chains were shared by two or more donors. Raw reads were error-corrected and collapsed into unique sequences by a nearest-neighbor algorithm in which closely related sequences were merged to remove PCR and sequencing errors. Alignment of CDR3 sequences to IMGT reference sequences was used to assign V, D and J gene segments. Each retained sequence needed at least a six-nucleotide match to both a V gene segment and a J gene segment. Rearrangements were classified as productive when the CDR3 lacked stop codons and remained in frame with V and J, and all other rearrangements were classified as non-productive. CDR3 was defined by IMGT convention, running from the second conserved V-encoded cysteine to the conserved J-encoded phenylalanine. The earlier analysis of about 570 of the donors excluded any sequence lacking an unambiguous match to a single V gene segment. An earlier analysis of approximately 590 of the donors classified V segments as functional when productive rearrangements were above 56.7% and as segregating when the standard deviation between donors was above 5%. A statistical classification framework was developed to diagnose cytomegalovirus status using the catalog of TCR beta chain sequences. A later analysis assigned V and J genes by comparing TCR nucleotide sequences with IMGT/GENE-DB human TR gene sequences. Using the TCRdist pipeline, a later analysis assigned CDR3 sequences along with most-parsimonious VDJ recombination scenarios. In a later analysis, each TCR beta chain was defined by its CDR3 amino acid sequence together with its V-gene family, and reads lacking a unique V-gene family were excluded. As a way to deal with suspected cross-contamination and a sequencing artifact, a later analysis dropped 450 to 700 nucleotide sequences that were highly shared and had low generation probability. For each public chain, a later analysis derived a clonal expansion index from normalized ranks of inferred template counts within each repertoire. A later analysis computed generation probabilities with a VDJ recombination model fitted to out-of-frame rearrangements, and checked the results against IGoR. In a later analysis, hypergeometric tests were used to score TCR-TCR, TCR-HLA and TCR-CMV co-occurrence, with a repertoire-size bias correction applied to TCR pairs. In a later analysis, false discovery rates were estimated by permuting HLA or CMV assignments 20 times. In a later analysis, co-occurring TCRs were grouped using DBSCAN, with TCRdist sequence similarity added in when clustering inside HLA-allele-positive subsets. Co-occurrence clustering excluded repertoires with fewer than 30,000 or more than 120,000 public chains, plus five with anomalous nucleotide sharing. In its TCRdb copy, this immuneACCESS table keeps in-frame sequences only and misses some clones. Where compared with another copy, unresolved V genes explain less than half of these, and the others have no known cause. For V, J and clone size, that table is used; D and trimming come from the DNA. Counted in this sample were 110,000 to 150,000 clones; roughly 9.8% of them appeared once. The ten largest clones represent approximately 1.9% of the sample.

This clone was recorded a few times. The antigen it recognizes is unknown. No clone much larger than this one lies a single base away; base qualities are absent. The receptor was derived from a man aged 50-60 years in good health and CMV-seronegative. Sequencing was done on a sample of PBMCs. The chain joins TRBV7-8 to TRBJ2-3; the D gene is perhaps TRBD1, from 6 matching bases. Read as DNA, the sequence is TGTGCCAGCAGCCCTGCCAGGGGCGAACTCCTAAATACGCAGTATTTT. Its amino acids are CASSPARGELLNTQYF.